This TCR beta chain was profiled in a study of blood T cell repertoires in COVID-19. For the study at large: Samples representing acute and convalescent COVID-19 were sourced from the United States, Italy and Spain. Sources were T cells, B-cell-depleted T cells, or PBMCs; the material itself was cDNA or gDNA.

The CDR3 has 14 amino acids. Per germline, CDR1 LNHDA and CDR2 SQIVND (reference sequence). V was shortened by 8 bases and J by 5 bases, with 18 bases between the two germline ends. Enrolled during active infection, Seattle patients were then followed longitudinally. Methods used by the authors: It was from reference gene primer amplification that nucleated cell counts were estimated. This table comes from immunoSEQ multiplex PCR, and its TCRdb copy is limited to in-frame clones, with some not included. The V and J calls and clone size were taken over from that table, and D and trimming were inferred from the DNA. The sample yields about 300,000 clones, approximately 84% seen once.

The chain couples TRBV19 to TRBJ1-1, with D perhaps TRBD1 (6 bases). The sequencing input was peripheral blood. This sequence was found in a human donor with COVID-19, enrolled during active disease. The donor label of this sample is uncertain. As DNA, the CDR3 is TGTGCCAGTCACGTCGGGGGGGCAGGGACTGAAGCTTTCTTT. It codes for CASHVGGAGTEAFF.